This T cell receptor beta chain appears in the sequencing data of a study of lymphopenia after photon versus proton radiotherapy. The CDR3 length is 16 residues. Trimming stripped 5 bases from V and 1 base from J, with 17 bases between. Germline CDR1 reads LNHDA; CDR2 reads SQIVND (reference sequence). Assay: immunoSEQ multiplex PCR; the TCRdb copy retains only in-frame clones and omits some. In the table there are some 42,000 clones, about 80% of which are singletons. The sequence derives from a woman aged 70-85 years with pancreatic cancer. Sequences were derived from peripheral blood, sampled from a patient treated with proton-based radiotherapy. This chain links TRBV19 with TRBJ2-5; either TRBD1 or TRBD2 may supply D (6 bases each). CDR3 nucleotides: TGTGCCAGTAGTCCGAGGGGCGGGACATCCCAAGAGACCCAGTACTTC. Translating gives CASSPRGGTSQETQYF.